The TCR beta chain described here comes from a study of siplizumab effects on memory and regulatory T cells. Study-level points and caveats: Siplizumab significantly lowered the alloreactive sequences that could be traced to unstimulated CD4+ memory cells.

This clone was counted only a few times. Antigen unknown. This CDR3 is built from 13 residues. CDR1 and CDR2 from the germline V gene are ENHRY and SYGVKD. The V gene lost 3 bases and the J gene lost 3 bases, with 6 bases spanning the gap. Measured with immunoSEQ multiplex PCR; TCRdb has only the in-frame clones, and not every one. The sample holds 90,000 to 120,000 clones; about 92% are singletons and the top ten take around 0.7%. The receptor's source is a human donor in good health. Source material: Tregs sorted from blood. V gene TRBV10-3 combines with J gene TRBJ1-5, with D unresolved. CDR3 sequence reads: CAISDGINQPQHF. CDR3 DNA: TGTGCCATCAGTGACGGGATCAATCAGCCCCAGCATTTT.